The following is a T cell receptor (beta chain) sequence with its context. Its specificity is unknown. Clones were read by immunoSEQ multiplex PCR, and TCRdb kept only the in-frame ones, dropping some. Among around 25,000 clones listed, around 79% were seen once. The sample is drawn from a study of OX40 agonist ivuxolimab in advanced cancers. Study-wide findings and caveats: The study found that CD8+ T cells averaged more expanded clones than CD4+.

Germline values: CDR1 SGDLS, CDR2 YYNGEE. Trimming removed 3 bases from V and 2 bases from J; junction bases left unmatched: 5. CDR3 length: 15 amino acids. The sample was CD4+ or CD8+ T cells sorted from blood, taken in a trial of the OX40 agonist ivuxolimab. The chain links TRBV9 to TRBJ1-3; the match to TRBD1 covers 7 bases. The receptor's source is an adult with an advanced solid tumor such as melanoma, head and neck, liver or kidney cancer. CDR3 coding DNA: TGTGCCAGCAGCGCTTGGGGACAGCCTGGAAACACCATATATTTT. It codes for CASSAWGQPGNTIYF. Supplemented by reference TRBV9 and TRBJ1-3, the full variable domain reads DSGVTQTPKHLITATGQRVTLRCSPRSGDLSVYWYQQSLDQGLQFLIQYYNGEERAKGNILERFSAQQFPDLHSELNLSSLELGDSALYFCASSAWGQPGNTIYFGEGSWLTVV.